One sample yielded the 16 T cell receptor beta chains listed below, sequenced in a study of vaccination and CD4 T cells after COVID-19. TCRdb recomputed calls from the PCR reads with MiXCR, one row per CDR3 protein. Seen here are tens of thousands of distinct CDR3 sequences, roughly 51% observed once, and the top ten hold 1% to 1.2%. The starting material was CD4+ T cells from blood, obtained before SARS-CoV-2 vaccination. These receptors all come from a human donor who had recovered from COVID-19.

The rearrangement uses TRBV20-1 and TRBJ2-5, with TRBD2 identical over 11 bases. This CDR3 is 14 amino acids long. The germline gives CDR1 DFQATT, CDR2 SNEGSKA (reference sequence). J was trimmed by 4 bases and V by 6 bases; bases with no gene match: 7. The CDR3 loop reads CSAPGLAGGETQYF. CDR3 bases: TGCAGTGCACCCGGACTAGCGGGCGGAGAGACCCAGTACTTC.

This chain links TRBV4-1 with TRBJ1-1; 7 nucleotides align to TRBD1. Germline CDR1 reads MGHRA; CDR2 reads YSYEKL. V was clipped by 3 bases and J by 5 bases; unmatched bases: 6. CDR3 length: 14 residues. This CDR3 is CASSQNRGGTEAFF. The CDR3, as DNA: TGCGCCAGCAGCCAGAACAGGGGAGGAACTGAAGCTTTCTTT.

The genes are TRBV18 and TRBJ1-1; D is unclear. The V gene lost 2 bases and the J gene lost 0 bases, with 13 bases spanning the gap. Germline CDR1 KGHSH, CDR2 LQKENI. The CDR3 totals 16 residues. The CDR3 loop is CASSPGQIDLNTEAFF. The DNA for the CDR3 is TGTGCCAGCTCACCAGGTCAGATCGACTTGAACACTGAAGCTTTCTTT.

This clonotype was seen a handful of times. The V gene is TRBV12-3 or TRBV12-4, the J gene TRBJ1-6; D is unresolved. The CDR3 consists of 15 residues. Trimming pared 3 bases from V and 8 bases from J, leaving 14 bases between. The CDR3: CASSLGGFGDSPLHF. The DNA of the CDR3 is TGTGCCAGCAGTTTGGGAGGCTTCGGGGATTCACCCCTCCACTTT.

V is TRBV6-5 and J is TRBJ1-3, with 7 bases fitting TRBD1. The V segment lost 2 bases and the J segment 3 bases; nucleotides outside the gene matches: 1. This CDR3 has 14 amino acids. Germline assignment: CDR1 MNHEY and CDR2 SVGAGI. The CDR3 nucleotides are TGTGCCAGCAGTTACGACAGGGTTGGAAACACCATATATTTT. Its protein product is CASSYDRVGNTIYF.

CDR3 DNA: TGTGCCAGTAGTAGGGGACAGGAGGATGGCTACACCTTC. Residues: CASSRGQEDGYTF. The rearrangement uses TRBV19 and TRBJ1-2, with 8 bases lining up with TRBD1. Losses at the gene ends were 4 bases for V and 6 bases for J; bases not matched to a gene: 4. The CDR3 totals 13 residues. CDR1 LNHDA and CDR2 SQIVND come from the germline V gene (reference sequence). Looking up the rest from reference TRBV19 and TRBJ1-2 gives the full variable domain: DGGITQSPKYLFRKEGQNVTLSCEQNLNHDAMYWYRQDPGQGLRLIYYSQIVNDFQKGDIAEGYSVSREKKESFPLTVTSAQKNPTAFYLCASSRGQEDGYTFGSGTRLTVV.

The chain combines TRBV28 with TRBJ2-5; no clear D. Looked up from germline, CDR1 is MDHEN and CDR2 is SYDVKM. The CDR3 is 12 amino acids. The germline V and J ends were trimmed by 5 bases and 1 base, with 5 bases remaining between them. Here the CDR3 DNA reads TGTGCCAGCAGTCCCACCCAAGAGACCCAGTACTTC. Residues: CASSPTQETQYF.

J is TRBJ2-7 and V is TRBV2, with D hard to call. Germline CDR1 reads SNHLY; CDR2 reads FYNNEI. The CDR3 totals 13 residues. V dropped 11 bases and J dropped 0 bases, with 14 bases sitting between them. The CDR3 loop reads CAVGALSSYEQYF. DNA for the CDR3: TGTGCCGTTGGTGCGTTATCCTCCTACGAGCAGTACTTC.

This clonotype turned up a few times. The V and J genes are TRBV6-1 and TRBJ1-2; D is ambiguous. This CDR3 spans 13 amino acids. Germline V gene lookup returns CDR1 MNHNS and CDR2 SASEGT. V was shortened by 6 bases and J by 3 bases, with 11 bases between the two germline ends. The CDR3 here is CASRIGDHYGYTF. CDR3 DNA: TGTGCCAGCAGAATCGGGGATCACTATGGCTACACCTTC.

CDR3 DNA: TGTGCCAGCAGCTTAGTTGGTGAGCAGTTCTTC. This translates into CASSLVGEQFF. V gene TRBV7-8 combines with J gene TRBJ2-1, with unresolved D. CDR1 and CDR2 (germline): SGHVS, FQNEAQ. There are 11 residues in the CDR3. Trimming left V 1 base short and J 9 bases short, with 4 bases between.

The genes are TRBV20-1 and TRBJ2-2; D is undetermined. Germline CDR1 is DFQATT and CDR2 is SNEGSKA (reference sequence). The CDR3 length is 14 residues. Trimming removed 0 bases from V and 0 bases from J, with 5 bases in between. Here the CDR3 DNA reads TGCAGTGCTAGAGAGGACGCGAACACCGGGGAGCTGTTTTTT. It specifies CSAREDANTGELFF.

There are a few counts of this clonotype. V usage is TRBV7-2 and J usage is TRBJ2-7, with D unresolved. The ends were cut back, 7 bases at V and 2 bases at J, with 12 bases in the middle. The CDR3 contains 13 residues. The V gene's germline CDR1 is SGHTA and CDR2 FQGNSA. In DNA, the CDR3 is TGTGCCAGCATGGCCGGCGGACCCTACGAGCAGTACTTC. It specifies CASMAGGPYEQYF.

This chain connects TRBV7-8 to TRBJ2-7; 9 bases agree with TRBD1. With V trimmed by 5 bases and J by 4 bases, 6 bases remained unmatched. Germline V gives CDR1 SGHVS, CDR2 FQNEAQ. The CDR3 has 14 amino acids. The CDR3 is CASSPRTGEYEQYF. As DNA, the CDR3 is TGTGCCAGCAGCCCAAGGACAGGGGAGTACGAGCAGTACTTC. Drawing the rest from reference TRBV7-8 and TRBJ2-7, the complete variable domain is GAGVSQSPRYKVAKRGQDVALRCDPISGHVSLFWYQQALGQGPEFLTYFQNEAQLDKSGLPSDRFFAERPEGSVSTLKIQRTQQEDSAVYLCASSPRTGEYEQYFGPGTRLTVT.

This clonotype was found a few times. CDR3 coding DNA: TGTGCCAGCAGCTTAGCTGGGGTTCTAGAGACCCAGTACTTC. It is translated as CASSLAGVLETQYF. This chain links TRBV11-1 with TRBJ2-5, with no clear D. Germline CDR1 and CDR2: SGHAT and FQDESV (reference sequence). Trimming removed 0 bases at V and 4 bases at J, with 9 bases between. The CDR3 loop spans 14 amino acids.

This chain connects TRBV7-9 to TRBJ2-3; D perhaps matches TRBD1 (6 bases). CDR3 length: 19 amino acids. Germline-derived CDR1 and CDR2 are SEHNR and FQNEAQ (reference sequence). Deletions cut 1 base from V and 0 bases from J, with 20 bases between. The CDR3 sequence is CASSLGRTGNPSSTDTQYF. For the CDR3, the DNA is TGTGCCAGCAGCTTAGGGCGTACAGGGAACCCTTCTAGCACAGATACGCAGTATTTT.

This clonotype was counted a few times. The chain joins TRBV7-2 to TRBJ1-2, with D perhaps matching TRBD1 (5 bases). The CDR3 spans 12 residues. In germline, CDR1 is SGHTA, CDR2 FQGNSA. With 5 bases removed from V and 5 bases from J, the gap between germline ends came to 9 bases. CDR3 loop: CASSPGRYGYTF. The DNA for the CDR3 is TGTGCCAGCAGCCCGGGGCGGTATGGCTACACCTTC.